Listed here are 8 T cell receptor beta chains from one sample, sequenced in a study of brain T cells in children with intractable seizures. Here immunoSEQ multiplex PCR was the method, and the copy in TCRdb shows in-frame clones only, minus some. The data contain about 340,000 clones, 93% of them seen just once; the ten biggest clones take up roughly 5.8%. Time point reported: blood from clinic visit 5 months post-surgery; TSC patient then seizure free. This specimen consisted of peripheral blood, obtained roughly 5 months after surgery. The receptors shown here come from a boy under three years old with tuberous sclerosis and intractable seizures.

The J gene is TRBJ2-1, the V gene TRBV6-2 or TRBV6-3; D gene unclear. This CDR3 region has 15 residues. Trimming took 5 bases from V and 0 from J, leaving 11 bases between them. CDR1 MNHEY and CDR2 SVGEGT come from the germline V gene. DNA of the CDR3: TGTGCCAGCAGTGCCCCAGGATTCTCCTACAATGAGCAGTTCTTC. Translation: CASSAPGFSYNEQFF.

The genes are TRBV15 and TRBJ2-7; D is unresolved. This CDR3 region has 13 residues. In germline, CDR1 is LNHNV, CDR2 YYDKDF (reference sequence). V was cut by 0 bases and J by 4 bases, with 7 bases left in between. The CDR3 reads CATSRDRQYEQYF. In DNA, the CDR3 is TGTGCCACCAGCAGAGATCGGCAGTACGAGCAGTACTTC.

V and J are TRBV7-9 and TRBJ1-3; perhaps TRBD1 as D (5 bases). CDR1 is SEHNR and CDR2 is FQNEAQ in the germline V gene (reference sequence). The CDR3 length is 16 residues. V lost 5 bases and J lost 2, with 16 bases in between. CDR3 sequence reads: CASSPPGRSAGNTIYF. CDR3 DNA: TGTGCCAGCAGCCCACCGGGGCGGAGTGCTGGAAACACCATATATTTT.

The V call is TRBV7-3, the J call TRBJ2-1, with TRBD2 matching over 7 bases. The CDR3 length is 16 residues. The V and J ends lost 3 bases and 0 bases, in that order; junction bases with no gene match: 5. Germline V gene data show CDR1 as SGHTA and CDR2 as FQGTGA. Written as DNA, the CDR3 is TGTGCCAGCAGCTTGGGGACTACCAGCTCCTACAATGAGCAGTTCTTC. Translation: CASSLGTTSSYNEQFF. The whole variable domain, filled in from reference TRBV7-3 and TRBJ2-1, reads GAGVSQTPSNKVTEKGKYVELRCDPISGHTALYWYRQSLGQGPEFLIYFQGTGAADDSGLPNDRFFAVRPEGSVSTLKIQRTERGDSAVYLCASSLGTTSSYNEQFFGPGTRLTVL.

The CDR3 coding sequence is TGTGCCAGCAGTTCGACTAGCGGGGGGGGCACAGATACGCAGTATTTT. Protein: CASSSTSGGGTDTQYF. The rearrangement joins TRBV7-9 to TRBJ2-3; the match to TRBD2 covers 14 bases. V shed 6 bases, J shed 1 base, and the junction held 3 bases outside the gene matches. This CDR3 comprises 16 residues. Per germline, CDR1 SEHNR and CDR2 FQNEAQ (reference sequence).

The CDR3 here is CASSQTASTDTQYF. The CDR3, as DNA: TGTGCCAGCAGCCAAACTGCTAGCACAGATACGCAGTATTTT. V is TRBV3-1 (or the pseudogene TRBV3-2) and J is TRBJ2-3; no reliable D call. Trimming took 2 bases from V and 0 from J, leaving 6 bases between them. CDR1 LGHDT and CDR2 YNNKEL come from the germline V gene (reference sequence). CDR3 size: 14 residues.

This chain joins TRBV5-1 and TRBJ1-2; the match to TRBD1 covers 8 bases. Per the germline V gene, CDR1 is SGHRS and CDR2 is YFSETQ. Trimming at V came to 5 bases and at J to 2 bases, leaving 8 bases not matched to a gene. This CDR3 spans 15 amino acids. The CDR3 DNA reads TGCGCCAGCAGGCCGATGACAGGGGCCAACTATGGCTACACCTTC. Residues: CASRPMTGANYGYTF.

The rearrangement links TRBV6-1 to TRBJ1-5, with a weak D call TRBD1 (6 bases). V was trimmed by 1 base and J by 7 bases, leaving 11 bases between them. This CDR3 spans 14 amino acids. CDR1 MNHNS and CDR2 SASEGT come from the germline V gene. The CDR3 sequence is CASSEVQGRQPQHF. Here the CDR3 DNA reads TGTGCCAGCAGTGAAGTACAGGGACGGCAGCCCCAGCATTTT.